Listed below are T cell receptor beta chains from one sample, sequenced in a study of T cells in Graves' hyperthyroidism and ophthalmopathy. One entry per CDR3 protein, called by TCRdb with MiXCR from the multiplex PCR reads. The sample lists 300,000 to 400,000 distinct CDR3 sequences, about 12% occurring once. Sequencing was done on a sample of blood. These receptors were collected from a woman aged 18-29 years with Graves' hyperthyroidism. CDR3s include the opening cysteine and the closing phenylalanine or tryptophan. The D gene is left open where the match is weak. Some rows have no size entry. The others give once, few or many, or a class for an expanded clone.

j_call: TRBJ2-1; v_call: TRBV5-1; d_call: .; clone_size: many; cdr3_aa: CASSLAYRDGNEQFF; cdr3_nt: TGCGCCAGCAGCTTGGCCTACCGAGACGGCAATGAGCAGTTCTTC
j_call: TRBJ2-1; v_call: TRBV4-3; d_call: .; clone_size: many; cdr3_aa: CASSQDQLADYNEQFF; cdr3_nt: TGCGCCAGCAGCCAAGATCAACTAGCAGATTACAATGAGCAGTTCTTC
j_call: TRBJ2-1; v_call: TRBV7-2; d_call: TRBD2; clone_size: .; cdr3_aa: CASSIGTSGSLNEQFF; cdr3_nt: TGTGCCAGCAGCATAGGGACTAGCGGGAGTCTCAATGAGCAGTTCTTC
j_call: TRBJ1-1; v_call: TRBV28; d_call: .; clone_size: many; cdr3_aa: CASSFREAFF; cdr3_nt: TGTGCCAGCAGTTTCAGGGAGGCTTTCTTT
j_call: TRBJ2-7; v_call: TRBV6-1; d_call: .; clone_size: many; cdr3_aa: CASSETGLYEQYF; cdr3_nt: TGTGCCAGCAGTGAAACGGGCCTCTACGAGCAGTACTTC
j_call: TRBJ1-1; v_call: TRBV9; d_call: TRBD1; clone_size: many; cdr3_aa: CASSAGDVMGQPSDTEAFF; cdr3_nt: TGTGCCAGCAGCGCCGGGGATGTGATGGGACAGCCTAGTGACACTGAAGCTTTCTTT
j_call: TRBJ1-2; v_call: TRBV27; d_call: .; clone_size: many; cdr3_aa: CASSTDGYTF; cdr3_nt: TGTGCCAGCAGTACGGATGGCTACACCTTC
j_call: TRBJ2-3; v_call: TRBV9; d_call: .; clone_size: few; cdr3_aa: CASSVAGSSTDTQYF; cdr3_nt: TGTGCCAGCAGCGTAGCTGGGTCTAGCACAGATACGCAGTATTTT
j_call: TRBJ2-1; v_call: TRBV30; d_call: .; clone_size: .; cdr3_aa: CAWSPQGTYNEQFF; cdr3_nt: TGTGCCTGGAGCCCCCAGGGTACCTACAATGAGCAGTTCTTC
j_call: TRBJ2-7; v_call: TRBV20-1; d_call: TRBD1; clone_size: many; cdr3_aa: CSASPPDRFSYEQYF; cdr3_nt: TGCAGTGCTAGTCCTCCGGACAGGTTCTCCTACGAGCAGTACTTC
j_call: TRBJ1-1; v_call: TRBV9; d_call: .; clone_size: few; cdr3_aa: CASSVEEATEAFF; cdr3_nt: TGTGCCAGCAGCGTAGAAGAGGCCACTGAAGCTTTCTTT
j_call: TRBJ2-3; v_call: TRBV30; d_call: .; clone_size: many; cdr3_aa: CAWSVQIAQYF; cdr3_nt: TGTGCCTGGAGTGTACAGATTGCGCAGTATTTT
j_call: TRBJ2-5; v_call: TRBV5-4; d_call: .; clone_size: few; cdr3_aa: CASSSPSQETQYF; cdr3_nt: TGTGCCAGCAGCTCCCCCTCACAAGAGACCCAGTACTTC
j_call: TRBJ2-5; v_call: TRBV7-3; d_call: .; clone_size: few; cdr3_aa: CASSLSVEETQYF; cdr3_nt: TGTGCCAGCAGCTTATCCGTGGAAGAGACCCAGTACTTC
j_call: TRBJ2-3; v_call: TRBV24-1; d_call: TRBD2; clone_size: many; cdr3_aa: CATIGLAATDTQYF; cdr3_nt: TGTGCCACCATTGGACTAGCTGCCACAGATACGCAGTATTTT
j_call: TRBJ2-5; v_call: TRBV5-1; d_call: .; clone_size: .; cdr3_aa: CASSLEGAGPETQYF; cdr3_nt: TGCGCCAGCAGCTTGGAGGGGGCGGGGCCGGAGACCCAGTACTTC
j_call: TRBJ2-5; v_call: TRBV5-1; d_call: .; clone_size: .; cdr3_aa: CASSLMGARETQYF; cdr3_nt: TGCGCCAGCAGCCTCATGGGGGCACGAGAGACCCAGTACTTC
j_call: TRBJ1-6; v_call: TRBV6-1; d_call: .; clone_size: many; cdr3_aa: CASSDDRNSPLHF; cdr3_nt: TGTGCCAGCAGTGACGACAGAAATTCACCCCTCCACTTT
j_call: TRBJ2-7; v_call: TRBV10-1; d_call: TRBD1; clone_size: many; cdr3_aa: CARNRGPYEQYF; cdr3_nt: TGCGCCAGAAACAGGGGACCTTACGAGCAGTACTTC
j_call: TRBJ2-2; v_call: TRBV10-3; d_call: .; clone_size: .; cdr3_aa: CAISDAAGELFF; cdr3_nt: TGTGCCATCAGTGACGCGGCCGGGGAGCTGTTTTTT